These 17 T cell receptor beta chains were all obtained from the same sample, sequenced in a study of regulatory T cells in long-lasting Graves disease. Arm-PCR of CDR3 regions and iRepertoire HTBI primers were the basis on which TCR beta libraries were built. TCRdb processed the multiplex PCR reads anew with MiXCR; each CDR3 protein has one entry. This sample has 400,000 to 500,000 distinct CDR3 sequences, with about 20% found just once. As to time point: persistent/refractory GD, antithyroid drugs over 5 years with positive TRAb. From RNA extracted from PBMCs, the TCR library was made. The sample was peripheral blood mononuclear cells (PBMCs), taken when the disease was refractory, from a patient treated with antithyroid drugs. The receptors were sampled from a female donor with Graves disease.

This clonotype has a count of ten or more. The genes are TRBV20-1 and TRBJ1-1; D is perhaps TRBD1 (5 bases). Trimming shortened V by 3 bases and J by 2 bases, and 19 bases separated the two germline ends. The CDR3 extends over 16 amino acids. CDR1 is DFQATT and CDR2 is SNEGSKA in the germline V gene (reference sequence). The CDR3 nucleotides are TGCAGTGCTAGGGGCGGGGCCCAGACCATTAACACTGAAGCTTTCTTT. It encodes CSARGGAQTINTEAFF.

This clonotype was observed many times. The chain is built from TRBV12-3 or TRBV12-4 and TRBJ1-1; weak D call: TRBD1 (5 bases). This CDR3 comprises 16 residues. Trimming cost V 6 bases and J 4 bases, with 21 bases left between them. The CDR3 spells CASSPSDGAWGTEAFF. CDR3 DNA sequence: TGTGCCAGCAGCCCTTCAGACGGGGCTTGGGGCACTGAAGCTTTCTTT.

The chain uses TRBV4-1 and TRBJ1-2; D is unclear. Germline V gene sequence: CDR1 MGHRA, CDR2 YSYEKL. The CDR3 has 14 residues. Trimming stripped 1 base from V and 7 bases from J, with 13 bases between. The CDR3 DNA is TGCGCCAGCAGCCAAGCTGGCGTATCGCGTGGCTACACCTTC. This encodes CASSQAGVSRGYTF.

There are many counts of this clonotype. The DNA of the CDR3 is TGTGCCAGCTACAAAATAACCACGGATGGCTACACCTTC. Encoded protein: CASYKITTDGYTF. This chain joins TRBV11-2 and TRBJ1-2; D is ambiguous. Germline CDR1 SGHAT, CDR2 FQNNGV. V dropped 8 bases and J dropped 6 bases, with 16 bases sitting between them. This CDR3 contains 13 residues.

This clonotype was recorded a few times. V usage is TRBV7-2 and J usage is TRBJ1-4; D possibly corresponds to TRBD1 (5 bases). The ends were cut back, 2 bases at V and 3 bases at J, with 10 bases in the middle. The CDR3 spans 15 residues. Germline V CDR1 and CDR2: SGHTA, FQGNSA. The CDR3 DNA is TGTGCCAGCAGCTTAAGGGGCCAGCCTAATGAAAAACTGTTTTTT. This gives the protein CASSLRGQPNEKLFF.

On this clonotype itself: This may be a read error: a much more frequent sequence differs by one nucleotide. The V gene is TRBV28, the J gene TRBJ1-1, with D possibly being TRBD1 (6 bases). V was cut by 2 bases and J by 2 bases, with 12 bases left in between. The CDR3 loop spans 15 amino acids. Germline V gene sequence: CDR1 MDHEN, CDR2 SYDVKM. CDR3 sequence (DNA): TGTGCCAGCAGTTTAATAGGGGGGATAAACACTGAAGCTTTCTTT. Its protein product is CASSLIGGINTEAFF. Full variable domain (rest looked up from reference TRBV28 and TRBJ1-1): DVKVTQSSRYLVKRTGEKVFLECVQDMDHENMFWYRQDPGLGLRLIYFSYDVKMKEKGDIPEGYSVSREKKERFSLILESASTNQTSMYLCASSLIGGINTEAFFGQGTRLTVV.

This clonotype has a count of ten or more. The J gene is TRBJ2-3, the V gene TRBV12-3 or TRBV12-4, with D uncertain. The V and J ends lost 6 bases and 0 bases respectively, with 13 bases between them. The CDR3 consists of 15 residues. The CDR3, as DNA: TGTGCCAGCAGCTCACCCTTGGACAGCACAGATACGCAGTATTTT. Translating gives CASSSPLDSTDTQYF.

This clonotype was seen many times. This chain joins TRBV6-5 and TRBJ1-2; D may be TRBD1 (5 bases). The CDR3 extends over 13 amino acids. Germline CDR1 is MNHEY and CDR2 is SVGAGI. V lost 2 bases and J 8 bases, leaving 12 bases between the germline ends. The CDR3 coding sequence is TGTGCCAGCAGTTACGAAAGGGGTGGGGGCTACACCTTC. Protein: CASSYERGGGYTF.

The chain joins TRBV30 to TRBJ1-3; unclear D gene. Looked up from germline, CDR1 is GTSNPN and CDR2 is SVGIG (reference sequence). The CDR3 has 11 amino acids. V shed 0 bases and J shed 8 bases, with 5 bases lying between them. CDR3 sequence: CAWSVRYTIYF. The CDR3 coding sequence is TGTGCCTGGAGTGTACGGTACACCATATATTTT.

CDR3 amino acids: CSVGPGQFTEAFF. CDR3 nucleotides: TGCAGCGTTGGGCCGGGACAGTTCACTGAAGCTTTCTTT. This chain connects TRBV29-1 to TRBJ1-1; 7 positions match TRBD1. Per germline, CDR1 SQVTM and CDR2 ANQGSEA. With V trimmed by 4 bases and J by 4 bases, 6 bases remained unmatched. CDR3 length: 13 amino acids.

The CDR3: CASSQGPRTGAGGYTF. CDR3 DNA sequence: TGCGCCAGCAGCCAAGGCCCTCGGACAGGGGCGGGTGGCTACACCTTC. This chain links TRBV4-3 with TRBJ1-2; 9 positions agree with TRBD1. This CDR3 region has 16 residues. Germline CDR1 is LGHNA and CDR2 is YSLEER. V trimming: 1 base; J trimming: 7 bases; junction bases outside the gene matches: 10.

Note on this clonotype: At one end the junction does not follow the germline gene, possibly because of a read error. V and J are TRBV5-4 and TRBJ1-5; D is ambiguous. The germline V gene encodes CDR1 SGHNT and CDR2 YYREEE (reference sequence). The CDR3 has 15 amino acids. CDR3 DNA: TGTGCCAGCAGTTTGGACGGGGAACCGGATCAGCCCCAGCATTTT. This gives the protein CASSLDGEPDQPQHF.

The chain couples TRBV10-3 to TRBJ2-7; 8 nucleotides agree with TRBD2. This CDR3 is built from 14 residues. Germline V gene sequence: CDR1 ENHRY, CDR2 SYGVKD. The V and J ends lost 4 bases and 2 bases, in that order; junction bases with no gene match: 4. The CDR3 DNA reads TGTGCCATCAGTGGGACTAGCTTCCCCTACGAGCAGTACTTC. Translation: CAISGTSFPYEQYF.

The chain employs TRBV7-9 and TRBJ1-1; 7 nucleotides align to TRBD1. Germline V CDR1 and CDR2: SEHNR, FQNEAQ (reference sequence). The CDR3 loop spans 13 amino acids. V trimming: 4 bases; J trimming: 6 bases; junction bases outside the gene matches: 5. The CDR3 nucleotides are TGTGCCAGCAGCTACGCCGGGACAGCTGAAGCTTTCTTT. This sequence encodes CASSYAGTAEAFF.

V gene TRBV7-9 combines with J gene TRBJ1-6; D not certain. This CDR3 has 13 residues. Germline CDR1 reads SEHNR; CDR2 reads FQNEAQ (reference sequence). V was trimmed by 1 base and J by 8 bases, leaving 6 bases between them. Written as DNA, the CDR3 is TGTGCCAGCAGCTTAGAGACATATTCACCCCTCCACTTT. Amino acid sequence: CASSLETYSPLHF.

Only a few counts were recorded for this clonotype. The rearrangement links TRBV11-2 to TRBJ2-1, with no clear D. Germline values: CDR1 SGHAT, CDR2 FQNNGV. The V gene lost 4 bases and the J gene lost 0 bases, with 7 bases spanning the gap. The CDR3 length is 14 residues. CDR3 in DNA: TGTGCCAGCAGCTCCAGGAGCTCCTACAATGAGCAGTTCTTC. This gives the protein CASSSRSSYNEQFF. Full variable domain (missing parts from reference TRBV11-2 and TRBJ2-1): EAGVAQSPRYKIIEKRQSVAFWCNPISGHATLYWYQQILGQGPKLLIQFQNNGVVDDSQLPKDRFSAERLKGVDSTLKIQPAKLEDSAVYLCASSSRSSYNEQFFGPGTRLTVL.

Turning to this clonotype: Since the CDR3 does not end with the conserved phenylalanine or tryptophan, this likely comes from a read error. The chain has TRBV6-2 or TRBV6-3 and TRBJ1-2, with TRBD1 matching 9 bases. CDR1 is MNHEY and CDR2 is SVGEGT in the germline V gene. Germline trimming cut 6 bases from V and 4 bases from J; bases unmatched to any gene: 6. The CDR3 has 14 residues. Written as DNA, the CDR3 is TGTGCCAGCAGACCTACAGGGGGCTTCTATGGCTACACCCTC. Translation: CASRPTGGFYGYTL.